This T cell receptor (beta chain) was identified in a study of T cells after somatic rescue of genetic block. Germline lookup yields CDR1 LNHNV and CDR2 YYDKDF (reference sequence). Trimming removed 0 bases at V and 6 bases at J, with 3 bases between. The CDR3 length is 12 residues. Libraries were prepared by immunoSEQ multiplex PCR; TCRdb keeps only in-frame clonotypes and omits some of them. This table holds about 16,000 clones, about 70% found once. By sample share, this clone is medium-sized (0.01 to 0.1%). This clonotype was sampled from a boy aged 5 to 17. The chain combines TRBV15 with TRBJ2-1, with D unclear. Sequencing used peripheral blood mononuclear cells (PBMCs). As DNA, the CDR3 is TGTGCCACCAGCAGAGATCCCAATGAGCAGTTCTTC. Translating gives CATSRDPNEQFF.